Sequencing of this T cell receptor (beta chain) was carried out in a study of T cell clonality in common variable immunodeficiency. Equal genomic DNA amounts from CVID and control samples were sequenced. Only in-frame clones appear in the TCRdb table, and some are missing; sequencing was by immunoSEQ multiplex PCR. The profile covers 40,000 to 55,000 clones, none occurring a single time. Losses at the gene ends were 2 bases for V and 2 bases for J; bases not matched to a gene: 7. Germline-derived CDR1 and CDR2 are SGHRS and YFSETQ. The CDR3 extends over 16 amino acids. This clone came up many times. Its target is not known. With the read ending 3 residues before the CDR3 end, the germline J gene is used to fill in that end. Study outcomes and limitations: TCRbeta clonality was increased in CVID versus healthy controls. Reportedly, TCR beta sequences from common variable immunodeficiency showed fewer deletions and N-nucleotide insertions. Repertoire-complication correlations in CVID were limited by patient heterogeneity.

This receptor was taken from a person aged 18-69 years in good health. V and J are TRBV5-1 and TRBJ2-3; 8 nucleotides line up with TRBD2. Source material: peripheral blood mononuclear cells. The part of the CDR3 DNA that was read is TGCGCCAGCAGCTTTATAGCGGGGACTAACACAGATACG. Translating it yields CASSFIAGTNTDT. The CDR3 in its entirety is CASSFIAGTNTDTQYF.